The 15 T cell receptor beta chains given below trace back to one sample, sequenced in a study of shared clonotypes between healthy human individuals. Generated by immunoSEQ multiplex PCR, the TCRdb table keeps only in-frame clones and is missing some. Of about 1.1 million clones in the sample, 75% to 85% were seen once. Sequenced sample: memory CD4+ T cells from PBMCs. Subset meaning: CD45RA-negative fraction. Receptors were obtained from a man aged 18 to 35 in good health. Some clones in this sample may be carry-over from other donors' samples.

The chain combines TRBV28 with TRBJ1-4; D may be TRBD1 (6 bases). The CDR3 extends over 15 amino acids. V lost 4 bases and J 6 bases, leaving 15 bases between the germline ends. Germline CDR1 and CDR2: MDHEN and SYDVKM. CDR3 sequence reads: CASSSGAGVDEKLFF. The CDR3 DNA follows: TGTGCCAGCAGTTCGGGGGCAGGGGTGGATGAAAAACTGTTTTTT.

This clone was picked up a small number of times. The same CDR3 is also encoded by other DNA sequences in this sample. V and J are TRBV7-2 and TRBJ1-3; D unclear. Trimming shortened V by 5 bases and J by 8 bases, and 10 bases separated the two germline ends. The CDR3 spans 12 residues. The germline gives CDR1 SGHTA, CDR2 FQGNSA. The CDR3 DNA is TGTGCCAGCAGCCCGAGAGGTCACACCATATATTTT. Translated: CASSPRGHTIYF.

The chain employs TRBV5-1 and TRBJ2-1; D is perhaps TRBD1 (6 bases). V gave up 0 bases and J gave up 7 bases, with 17 bases separating them. CDR1 and CDR2 (germline): SGHRS, YFSETQ. This CDR3 spans 16 amino acids. CDR3 nucleotide sequence: TGCGCCAGCAGCTTGGCGGGGCAGGGGAATCTGAATGAGCAGTTCTTC. This codes for CASSLAGQGNLNEQFF.

On this clone itself: Germline and junction disagree at one end, which may indicate a read error. V gene TRBV12-5 combines with J gene TRBJ1-2; D may be TRBD1 (5 bases). Germline-derived CDR1 and CDR2 are LGHNT and FRNRAP. The CDR3 has 13 residues. CDR3 in amino acids: CTSATSLGGGYTF. For the CDR3, the DNA is TGTACTAGTGCTACCTCGCTGGGGGGTGGCTACACCTTC.

The genes are TRBV4-2 and TRBJ1-2, with D possibly TRBD1 on 6 matching bases. The V gene lost 0 bases and the J gene lost 8 bases, with 25 bases spanning the gap. CDR1 and CDR2 from the germline V gene are LGHNA and YNFKEQ. CDR3 size: 18 residues. The CDR3 coding sequence is TGTGCCAGCAGCCAAGATTTTCTCAGGGGCTATGGGTCGGTAGGCTACACCTTC. Residues: CASSQDFLRGYGSVGYTF.

This clone was seen more than once but under ten times. Other DNA sequences in this specimen translate into the identical CDR3. Here the CDR3 DNA reads TGCAGCGCCGACAGGGGTGGAACAGATACGCAGTATTTT. It specifies CSADRGGTDTQYF. This sequence joins TRBV29-1 and TRBJ2-3; 8 bases fit TRBD1. This CDR3 contains 13 residues. Trimming at V came to 7 bases and at J to 3 bases, leaving 6 bases not matched to a gene. Germline CDR1 SQVTM, CDR2 ANQGSEA.

The chain carries TRBV11-2 and TRBJ2-5, with D possibly TRBD1 on 6 matching bases. CDR1 is SGHAT, CDR2 FQNNGV, per germline. The CDR3 runs to 15 residues. V was shortened by 5 bases and J by 0 bases, with 13 bases between the two germline ends. As DNA, the CDR3 is TGTGCCAGCAGCGAGGACAGATTGTACCAAGAGACCCAGTACTTC. Translating it yields CASSEDRLYQETQYF.

This chain joins TRBV7-2 and TRBJ1-3; no clear D gene. Trimming removed 5 bases from V and 0 bases from J, with 8 bases in between. Germline V lookup: CDR1 SGHTA, CDR2 FQGNSA. The CDR3 consists of 14 residues. CDR3: CASSLTTSGNTIYF. The CDR3 nucleotides are TGTGCCAGCAGCCTGACGACCTCTGGAAACACCATATATTTT.

Points on this clone: A much larger clone sits a single nucleotide away, making a read error possible. This chain connects TRBV14 to TRBJ2-5; the D gene is possibly TRBD2 (5 bases). V gave up 4 bases and J gave up 4 bases, with 7 bases separating them. The germline V gene has CDR1 SGHDN and CDR2 FVKESK. This CDR3 region has 12 residues. CDR3 sequence reads: CASSLGRETQYF. As DNA, the CDR3 is TGTGCCAGCAGCCTGGGGAGAGAGACCCAGTACTTC.

The chain links TRBV11-3 to TRBJ2-7; 7 bases line up with TRBD1. CDR3 length: 13 residues. Germline CDR1 and CDR2: SGHNT and YENEEA. J was trimmed by 5 bases and V by 5 bases; bases with no gene match: 6. The CDR3 bases are TGTGCCAGCAGCGATAACAGGGGAAACGAGCAGTACTTC. This translates into CASSDNRGNEQYF.

This sequence joins TRBV7-8 and TRBJ1-2, with a weak D call TRBD1 (5 bases). V was clipped by 3 bases and J by 8 bases, with 13 bases between them. Germline CDR1 reads SGHVS; CDR2 reads FQNEAQ. This CDR3 is built from 13 residues. CDR3 sequence (DNA): TGTGCCAGCAGCTTCAACGGGGGTTTCGGCTACACCTTC. Translating gives CASSFNGGFGYTF.

This clone was seen more than once but under ten times. The rearrangement links TRBV18 to TRBJ2-4; TRBD2 might be the D (6 bases). The ends were cut back, 3 bases at V and 11 bases at J, with 17 bases in the middle. The CDR3 extends over 14 amino acids. Germline V gives CDR1 KGHSH, CDR2 LQKENI. The CDR3 protein is CASSPEGGGGVQYF. The CDR3 DNA reads TGTGCCAGCTCACCTGAGGGAGGAGGCGGCGTTCAGTACTTC.

The CDR3 loop reads CASSLPRDSRGGQPQHF. The DNA of the CDR3 is TGTGCCAGCAGTTTACCACGGGACAGTCGGGGGGGTCAGCCCCAGCATTTT. The chain employs TRBV28 and TRBJ1-5; 7 positions agree with TRBD1. With V trimmed by 2 bases and J by 6 bases, 13 bases remained unmatched. CDR1 and CDR2 (germline): MDHEN, SYDVKM. The CDR3 is 17 amino acids. The entire variable domain, with the rest obtained from reference TRBV28 and TRBJ1-5, is as follows: DVKVTQSSRYLVKRTGEKVFLECVQDMDHENMFWYRQDPGLGLRLIYFSYDVKMKEKGDIPEGYSVSREKKERFSLILESASTNQTSMYLCASSLPRDSRGGQPQHFGDGTRLSIL.

The chain employs TRBV5-1 and TRBJ2-3; D is tentatively TRBD1 or TRBD2 (6 bases each). CDR1 is SGHRS and CDR2 is YFSETQ in the germline V gene. Trimming cost V 4 bases and J 6 bases, with 21 bases left between them. The CDR3 totals 16 residues. The CDR3 here is CASSRIKGGPMDTQYF. The DNA for the CDR3 is TGCGCCAGCAGCCGGATTAAGGGGGGTCCAATGGATACGCAGTATTTT.

The V call is TRBV5-1, the J call TRBJ2-5, with D perhaps matching TRBD2 (6 bases). CDR3 length: 16 amino acids. The germline V gene has CDR1 SGHRS and CDR2 YFSETQ. V lost 5 bases and J lost 5, with 22 bases in between. This CDR3 reads CASRIPSETSGETQYF. DNA of the CDR3: TGCGCCAGCAGGATCCCTAGCGAGACAAGTGGGGAGACCCAGTACTTC.